The present entry profiles one T cell receptor beta chain with its context. No antigen is known for it. This sample was included in a study of graft-versus-host responses after intestinal transplantation. Study overall: Recipients underwent multivisceral, liver-intestinal, or isolated intestinal transplants. Study-level points and caveats: Elevated graft-versus-host to host-versus-graft clonal ratios in allografts were recorded for patients with graft-donor T cell macrochimerism.

TCRdb's table, derived via immunoSEQ multiplex PCR, lists solely in-frame clones and lacks some. Among some 92,000 clones listed, around nine tenths were seen once. The sequence derives from a human donor who received an intestinal transplant. The sequencing here drew on unstimulated CD4+ T cells sorted from spleen or lymph node cells, taken before intestinal transplant.

The CDR3 DNA reads as TGTGCCAGCAGCGACGGGACAGGGGGCATATACGAGCAGTACTTC. It encodes CASSDGTGGIYEQYF. The J gene is TRBJ2-7, the V gene TRBV9, with 12 bases that match TRBD1. CDR3 length equals 15 residues. CDR1 and CDR2 (germline): SGDLS, YYNGEE. The V and J ends lost 3 bases and 4 bases, in that order; junction bases with no gene match: 5.